These T cell receptor beta chains were read from a single sample in a study of response to subunit inactivated influenza vaccine. TCRdb reprocessed the RT-PCR reads via MiXCR and lists one record per CDR3 protein. This sample has some 520,000 distinct CDR3 sequences; 16% occur once, and the top ten carry less than 4%. The sequences come from CD4+ T cells sorted from PBMCs, collected less than 30 months after vaccination. Receptors originate from a man aged 50 to 69 who received an inactivated influenza vaccine. The CDR3 runs from the conserved cysteine through the conserved F or W. A D gene is named only where the DNA matches it firmly. Rows give clone size only sometimes, using once, few, many, or a class for an expanded clone.

d_call: -
v_call: TRBV7-2
j_call: TRBJ2-3
clone_size: -
cdr3_aa: CASSLTAHRDTQYF
cdr3_nt: TGTGCCAGCAGCTTAACTGCGCATAGAGATACGCAGTATTTT

d_call: TRBD2
v_call: TRBV20-1
j_call: TRBJ2-1
clone_size: -
cdr3_aa: CSARDRLAGGRSYNEQFF
cdr3_nt: TGCAGTGCTAGAGATAGACTAGCGGGGGGCCGCTCCTACAATGAGCAGTTCTTC

d_call: TRBD1
v_call: TRBV9
j_call: TRBJ2-1
clone_size: many
cdr3_aa: CASSVVGTGYNEQFF
cdr3_nt: TGTGCCAGCAGCGTAGTAGGGACAGGATACAATGAGCAGTTCTTC

d_call: -
v_call: TRBV18
j_call: TRBJ2-5
clone_size: many
cdr3_aa: CASSPPGLRETQYF
cdr3_nt: TGTGCCAGCTCACCGCCGGGACTGAGAGAGACCCAGTACTTC

d_call: -
v_call: TRBV9
j_call: TRBJ1-3
clone_size: -
cdr3_aa: CAGSVGRSSGNTIYF
cdr3_nt: TGTGCCGGCAGCGTTGGTAGGAGCTCTGGAAACACCATATATTTT

d_call: -
v_call: TRBV5-1
j_call: TRBJ2-5
clone_size: few
cdr3_aa: CASSTPPLETQYF
cdr3_nt: TGCGCCAGCAGCACCCCGCCTCTCGAGACCCAGTACTTC

d_call: -
v_call: TRBV20-1
j_call: TRBJ2-5
clone_size: -
cdr3_aa: CIARAFQGGQETQYF
cdr3_nt: TGCATTGCTAGAGCGTTCCAGGGGGGGCAAGAGACCCAGTACTTC

d_call: -
v_call: TRBV11-2
j_call: TRBJ2-7
clone_size: -
cdr3_aa: CASSKLMGSQYF
cdr3_nt: TGTGCCAGCAGCAAACTTATGGGGTCGCAGTACTTC

d_call: -
v_call: TRBV10-1
j_call: TRBJ2-7
clone_size: few
cdr3_aa: CASSKNRVGEQYF
cdr3_nt: TGCGCCAGCAGTAAGAACAGGGTCGGAGAGCAGTACTTC

d_call: TRBD2
v_call: TRBV10-3
j_call: TRBJ2-3
clone_size: few
cdr3_aa: CAISPGLATDTQYF
cdr3_nt: TGTGCCATCAGCCCCGGACTAGCCACAGATACGCAGTATTTT

d_call: -
v_call: TRBV4-1
j_call: TRBJ2-1
clone_size: few
cdr3_aa: CASSQDHRGSYNEQFF
cdr3_nt: TGCGCCAGCAGCCAAGATCATAGGGGGTCCTACAATGAGCAGTTCTTC

d_call: TRBD1
v_call: TRBV5-1
j_call: TRBJ1-1
clone_size: -
cdr3_aa: CASSLTGATEAFF
cdr3_nt: TGCGCCAGCAGCTTGACAGGGGCTACTGAAGCTTTCTTT

d_call: TRBD1
v_call: TRBV28
j_call: TRBJ1-5
clone_size: few
cdr3_aa: CASRSDRAPNQPQHF
cdr3_nt: TGTGCCAGCAGATCGGACAGGGCCCCCAATCAGCCCCAGCATTTT

d_call: TRBD1
v_call: TRBV20-1
j_call: TRBJ2-7
clone_size: few
cdr3_aa: CSARDYRDRGTYEQYF
cdr3_nt: TGCAGTGCTAGAGATTACCGGGACAGGGGCACCTACGAGCAGTACTTC

d_call: TRBD2
v_call: TRBV29-1
j_call: TRBJ2-7
clone_size: few
cdr3_aa: CSVAPGLAGVGVSYEQYF
cdr3_nt: TGCAGCGTTGCCCCGGGACTAGCGGGAGTGGGGGTGTCTTACGAGCAGTACTTC

d_call: -
v_call: TRBV20-1
j_call: TRBJ1-5
clone_size: few
cdr3_aa: CSALLTGAKSNQPQHF
cdr3_nt: TGCAGTGCCCTCCTGACGGGGGCTAAAAGCAATCAGCCCCAGCATTTT

d_call: TRBD1
v_call: TRBV28
j_call: TRBJ2-5
clone_size: -
cdr3_aa: CASSNNGTARQETQYF
cdr3_nt: TGTGCCAGCAGTAATAACGGGACAGCTCGCCAAGAGACCCAGTACTTC

d_call: -
v_call: TRBV25-1
j_call: TRBJ2-7
clone_size: -
cdr3_aa: CASSEPGYADQYF
cdr3_nt: TGTGCCAGCAGTGAACCGGGCTACGCCGACCAGTACTTC

d_call: -
v_call: TRBV5-1
j_call: TRBJ1-2
clone_size: few
cdr3_aa: CASSPGREVGGYTF
cdr3_nt: TGCGCCAGCAGCCCCGGACGGGAGGTTGGTGGCTACACCTTC

d_call: -
v_call: TRBV4-3
j_call: TRBJ2-3
clone_size: many
cdr3_aa: CASSQVPGSTDTQYF
cdr3_nt: TGCGCCAGCAGCCAAGTCCCCGGATCTACAGATACGCAGTATTTT

d_call: TRBD2
v_call: TRBV20-1
j_call: TRBJ2-1
clone_size: -
cdr3_aa: CSAYRLAGEQFF
cdr3_nt: TGCAGTGCTTACAGACTAGCTGGGGAGCAGTTCTTC

d_call: -
v_call: TRBV7-6
j_call: TRBJ2-7
clone_size: few
cdr3_aa: CASSSEMGYEQYF
cdr3_nt: TGTGCCAGCAGCTCGGAGATGGGCTACGAGCAGTACTTC

d_call: -
v_call: TRBV11-2
j_call: TRBJ2-3
clone_size: -
cdr3_aa: CASRDQGAQDTQYF
cdr3_nt: TGTGCCAGCAGAGACCAGGGAGCTCAAGATACGCAGTATTTT

d_call: -
v_call: TRBV12-3/TRBV12-4
j_call: TRBJ1-5
clone_size: -
cdr3_aa: CASSGELGNQPQHF
cdr3_nt: TGTGCCAGCAGTGGGGAGTTGGGCAATCAGCCCCAGCATTTT

d_call: -
v_call: TRBV24-1
j_call: TRBJ2-2
clone_size: -
cdr3_aa: CATSDVTTGWTGELFF
cdr3_nt: TGTGCCACCAGTGATGTCACAACAGGGTGGACCGGGGAGCTGTTTTTT

d_call: -
v_call: TRBV6-5
j_call: TRBJ1-6
clone_size: few
cdr3_aa: CASSYRPPSSYNSPLHF
cdr3_nt: TGTGCCAGCAGTTACCGCCCGCCAAGCTCCTATAATTCACCCCTCCACTTT

d_call: -
v_call: TRBV5-1
j_call: TRBJ1-2
clone_size: -
cdr3_aa: CASRAGPNYGYTF
cdr3_nt: TGCGCCAGCCGGGCCGGACCAAACTATGGCTACACCTTC

d_call: -
v_call: TRBV28
j_call: TRBJ1-4
clone_size: -
cdr3_aa: CASSPGGSLTNEKLFF
cdr3_nt: TGTGCCAGCAGTCCCGGTGGCAGTTTAACTAATGAAAAACTGTTTTTT

d_call: TRBD1
v_call: TRBV9
j_call: TRBJ2-7
clone_size: -
cdr3_aa: CASSVEGGRWDEQYF
cdr3_nt: TGTGCCAGCAGCGTAGAAGGGGGCCGGTGGGACGAGCAGTACTTC

d_call: TRBD2
v_call: TRBV20-1
j_call: TRBJ2-5
clone_size: few
cdr3_aa: CSANGPSGSETQYF
cdr3_nt: TGCAGTGCCAACGGCCCTAGCGGGAGTGAGACCCAGTACTTC